These 17 T cell receptor beta chains were sequenced from one sample in a study of T cells in Graves' hyperthyroidism and ophthalmopathy. TCR beta CDR3 regions were amplified from RNA. HTBI primers drove first-round RT-PCR of the TCR CDR3. One entry per CDR3 protein results from TCRdb running MiXCR on the multiplex PCR reads. The sample lists fewer than 550,000 distinct CDR3 sequences, roughly a quarter seen once, with about 11% in the top ten. The source material was blood. All receptors come from a woman aged 25 to 39 with Graves' ophthalmopathy.

This clonotype was seen many times. The genes are TRBV20-1 and TRBJ1-3; D uncertain. The CDR3 runs to 13 residues. From germline, CDR1 is DFQATT and CDR2 SNEGSKA (reference sequence). Between the trimmed V and J ends, which lost 3 bases and 1 base, there was a span of 7 bases. The CDR3 DNA follows: TGCAGTGCTAGCTCCGAATCTGGAAACACCATATATTTT. It codes for CSASSESGNTIYF.

This clonotype was seen many times. The J gene is TRBJ1-3, the V gene TRBV6-2 or TRBV6-3; tentative D call: TRBD1 (6 bases). The CDR3 runs 18 residues. Germline lookup yields CDR1 MNHEY and CDR2 SVGEGT. V was cut by 0 bases and J by 0 bases, with 15 bases left in between. The CDR3 sequence: CASSYSRTAQSSGNTIYF. CDR3 coding DNA: TGTGCCAGCAGTTACTCGCGGACAGCGCAGAGCTCTGGAAACACCATATATTTT.

The chain links TRBV12-3 or TRBV12-4 to TRBJ2-7; D possibly corresponds to TRBD2 (5 bases). V dropped 6 bases and J dropped 4 bases, with 16 bases sitting between them. This CDR3 spans 14 amino acids. The CDR3 nucleotides read TGTGCCAGCAGATACGACCAGAGAGGGTACGAGCAGTACTTC. Its protein is CASRYDQRGYEQYF.

This clonotype was observed at least ten times. The genes are TRBV6-5 and TRBJ1-2, with 7 bases that match TRBD1. This CDR3 contains 15 residues. Germline-derived CDR1 and CDR2 are MNHEY and SVGAGI. Trimming cost V 5 bases and J 4 bases; bases outside gene matches: 10. The CDR3 region is CASSIGQVGGYGYTF. The CDR3 nucleotides are TGTGCCAGCAGTATCGGACAGGTCGGGGGCTATGGCTACACCTTC.

Comments on this clonotype: One end of the junction is discordant with germline, which a read error may explain. The chain links TRBV5-1 to TRBJ2-4; perhaps D is TRBD1 or TRBD2 (5 bases each). Germline V CDR1 and CDR2: SGHRS, YFSETQ. CDR3 length equals 15 residues. The CDR3 DNA is TGCGCCAGCAGCACGGGGACGATAGCCAAAAACATTAAGTACTTC. It encodes CASSTGTIAKNIKYF.

V is TRBV12-3 or TRBV12-4 and J is TRBJ1-1; D possibly corresponds to TRBD1 (5 bases). The CDR3 spans 17 residues. V was shortened by 6 bases and J by 0 bases, with 20 bases between the two germline ends. CDR3 DNA sequence: TGTGCCAGCAGCCCCGATATAAGCAGGGTCATGAACACTGAAGCTTTCTTT. Translated: CASSPDISRVMNTEAFF.

J is TRBJ2-2 and V is TRBV3-1; 14 positions match TRBD2. There are 17 residues in the CDR3. With 6 bases clipped from V and 4 bases from J, the junction kept 7 bases outside the gene matches. Germline CDR1 is LGHDT and CDR2 is YNNKEL (reference sequence). CDR3 region: CASRLRLAGGITGELFF. The CDR3 DNA sequence: TGTGCCAGCAGGCTCAGACTAGCGGGGGGGATCACCGGGGAGCTGTTTTTT.

The chain joins TRBV28 to TRBJ2-7, with D uncertain. The length of the CDR3 is 14 residues. Per the germline V gene, CDR1 is MDHEN and CDR2 is SYDVKM. Deletions cut 3 bases from V and 2 bases from J, with 11 bases between. The CDR3 bases are TGTGCCAGCAGTTTGGATCTGCCGACCTACGAGCAGTACTTC. Protein product: CASSLDLPTYEQYF. Full variable domain (outside the CDR3, taken from reference TRBV28 and TRBJ2-7): DVKVTQSSRYLVKRTGEKVFLECVQDMDHENMFWYRQDPGLGLRLIYFSYDVKMKEKGDIPEGYSVSREKKERFSLILESASTNQTSMYLCASSLDLPTYEQYFGPGTRLTVT.

The sample holds many counts of this clonotype. This may come from a read error, since a much larger clone is one base off. The chain uses TRBV12-3 or TRBV12-4 and TRBJ2-7; D assignment may be TRBD1 or TRBD2 (5 bases each). This CDR3 contains 16 residues. Written as DNA, the CDR3 is TGTGCCAGCAGTCCCTTTACTGGGACGGAGATCTACGGGCAGTACTTC. Its protein product is CASSPFTGTEIYGQYF.

As regards this clonotype: A much larger clone differs by one base, so this may be a read error. The chain is built from TRBV7-2 and TRBJ1-5, with TRBD1 identical over 8 bases. This CDR3 has 13 amino acids. Per germline, CDR1 SGHTA and CDR2 FQGNSA. CDR3 sequence: CASGQGSNQPQRF. CDR3 in DNA: TGTGCCAGCGGACAGGGAAGCAATCAGCCCCAGCGTTTT.

This clonotype was counted at least ten times. The CDR3 sequence: CASSLIDGGGYTF. Here the CDR3 DNA reads TGTGCCAGCAGCTTAATTGATGGGGGTGGCTACACCTTC. This chain uses TRBV7-3 with TRBJ1-2, with D possibly matching TRBD1 (5 bases). This CDR3 is 13 amino acids long. The germline CDR1 and CDR2 sequences are SGHTA and FQGTGA. Trimming took off 1 base at V and 7 bases at J, with 10 bases between the two ends.

Regarding this clonotype: A much larger clone differs from this one at a single base, so this may be a read error. The chain links TRBV20-1 to TRBJ2-2; tentatively, D is TRBD2 (6 bases). The CDR3 is 14 amino acids. CDR1 DFQATT and CDR2 SNEGSKA come from the germline V gene (reference sequence). The CDR3 nucleotides read TGCAGTGCTAGAGATCAGCAGGAGGGCGGGGAGCTGTTGTTT. It encodes CSARDQQEGGELLF.

The chain uses TRBV6-5 and TRBJ1-5; D is undetermined. Germline CDR1 reads MNHEY; CDR2 reads SVGAGI. The V and J ends lost 2 bases and 7 bases respectively, with 18 bases between them. The CDR3 length is 16 residues. CDR3 residues: CASSYGQVVPGQPQHF. The CDR3 DNA sequence: TGTGCCAGCAGTTACGGTCAGGTCGTCCCTGGGCAGCCCCAGCATTTT.

This clonotype was seen ten or more times. V is TRBV7-8 and J is TRBJ1-1; D not resolved. The germline V gene has CDR1 SGHVS and CDR2 FQNEAQ. The CDR3 contains 15 residues. V dropped 5 bases and J dropped 1 base, with 14 bases sitting between them. The CDR3 nucleotides read TGTGCCAGCAGCCCACGCCTTTTGGGGAACACTGAAGCTTTCTTT. Amino acid sequence: CASSPRLLGNTEAFF.

This clonotype showed up many times. J is TRBJ1-2 and V is TRBV27; possible D gene TRBD1, 5 bases. CDR3 length: 14 amino acids. V was shortened by 4 bases and J by 1 base, with 10 bases between the two germline ends. Germline V gene lookup returns CDR1 MNHEY and CDR2 SMNVEV (reference sequence). The CDR3 region is CASSSSGFNYGYTF. CDR3 in DNA: TGTGCCAGCAGTTCGTCAGGGTTTAACTATGGCTACACCTTC.

This clonotype showed up many times. The chain links TRBV20-1 to TRBJ2-7; no clear D gene. V dropped 3 bases and J dropped 6 bases, with 21 bases sitting between them. CDR3 size: 15 residues. Per the germline V gene, CDR1 is DFQATT and CDR2 is SNEGSKA (reference sequence). Written as DNA, the CDR3 is TGCAGTGCTAGTAGATTAGGATTTTACGCTCCCGAGCAGTACTTC. Amino acid sequence: CSASRLGFYAPEQYF.

The table lists this clonotype with many counts. V is TRBV12-3 or TRBV12-4 and J is TRBJ2-7; 7 positions match TRBD1. The V gene end was trimmed by 6 bases and the J gene end by 0 bases; junction bases not matched to a gene: 5. This CDR3 contains 14 residues. DNA of the CDR3: TGTGCCAGCAGCTTCCGGGACAGCTCCTACGAGCAGTACTTC. This gives the protein CASSFRDSSYEQYF.